The 28 T cell receptor beta chains in this list originate from one sample, sequenced in a study of glioma-infiltrating T cells after dendritic cell vaccination. Regarding time point: after dendritic cell vaccination, including at tumor progression/relapse. Sequenced by immunoSEQ multiplex PCR; TCRdb stores in-frame clones only, minus some. The sample contains 65,000 or so clones, about 89% of which appear only once. This material consisted of blood, taken after dendritic cell vaccination. These TCRs come from a human donor with glioblastoma.

This clone showed up just a few times. The rearrangement uses TRBV11-3 and TRBJ2-1; D perhaps matches TRBD2 (6 bases). This CDR3 has 15 amino acids. CDR1 and CDR2 from the germline V gene are SGHNT and YENEEA. V was clipped by 5 bases and J by 3 bases, with 14 bases between them. The CDR3 DNA sequence: TGTGCCAGCAGCAAGGAGGCCGGGGGCTACAATGAGCAGTTCTTC. Translating it yields CASSKEAGGYNEQFF.

The V call is TRBV4-3, the J call TRBJ1-4; D is unresolved. The germline V gene encodes CDR1 LGHNA and CDR2 YSLEER. V lost 0 bases to trimming and J lost 7 bases, with 6 bases between them. This CDR3 contains 13 residues. CDR3 in DNA: TGCGCCAGCAGCCAAGATCGAGGTGAAAAACTGTTTTTT. It codes for CASSQDRGEKLFF.

The rearrangement joins TRBV11-2 to TRBJ2-5; TRBD2 agrees at 12 bases. With V trimmed by 4 bases and J by 3 bases, 12 bases remained unmatched. The length of the CDR3 is 18 residues. The V gene's germline CDR1 is SGHAT and CDR2 FQNNGV. This CDR3 is CASSYGGRLAGEKETQYF. DNA of the CDR3: TGTGCCAGCAGCTACGGCGGTCGACTAGCGGGAGAGAAAGAGACCCAGTACTTC.

This clone was observed once. The V call is TRBV19, the J call TRBJ2-1; 10 nucleotides match TRBD2. CDR1 is LNHDA and CDR2 is SQIVND in the germline V gene (reference sequence). The J segment lost 8 bases and the V segment lost 1 base, leaving 5 bases of the junction unmatched. The CDR3 runs 15 residues. The CDR3 nucleotides are TGTGCCAGTAGTATAGGAAATAGCGGGGGGCATGAGCAGTTCTTC. It translates to CASSIGNSGGHEQFF. Full variable domain (outside the CDR3, taken from reference TRBV19 and TRBJ2-1): DGGITQSPKYLFRKEGQNVTLSCEQNLNHDAMYWYRQDPGQGLRLIYYSQIVNDFQKGDIAEGYSVSREKKESFPLTVTSAQKNPTAFYLCASSIGNSGGHEQFFGPGTRLTVL.

The J gene is TRBJ2-7, the V gene TRBV7-6, with a possible D match to TRBD1 (6 bases). CDR3 size: 15 residues. V shed 6 bases and J shed 7 bases, with 22 bases lying between them. The germline V gene has CDR1 SGHVS and CDR2 FNYEAQ. The CDR3 here is CASSTRGSRDTEQYF. CDR3 coding DNA: TGTGCCAGCAGTACCCGAGGCTCGAGGGACACGGAGCAGTACTTC.

This clone was seen a single time. V and J are TRBV29-1 and TRBJ1-4; D possibly corresponds to TRBD1 (5 bases). Deletions cut 0 bases from V and 5 bases from J, with 13 bases between. Germline V lookup: CDR1 SQVTM, CDR2 ANQGSEA. This CDR3 spans 15 amino acids. CDR3: CSVEDLRGQNEKLFF. The DNA of the CDR3 is TGCAGCGTTGAAGATCTAAGGGGCCAAAATGAAAAACTGTTTTTT.

The table lists this clone with a few counts. V and J are TRBV7-9 and TRBJ1-4, with D perhaps TRBD1 (5 bases). Germline V gene lookup returns CDR1 SEHNR and CDR2 FQNEAQ (reference sequence). Trimming shortened V by 5 bases and J by 4 bases, and 20 bases separated the two germline ends. The CDR3 runs to 17 residues. Here the CDR3 reads CASSVRGEQGLNEKLFF. The DNA of the CDR3 is TGTGCCAGCAGCGTACGCGGGGAGCAGGGACTTAATGAAAAACTGTTTTTT.

The V call is TRBV4-1, the J call TRBJ2-1; 9 bases are shared with TRBD2. The V gene end was trimmed by 6 bases and the J gene end by 6 bases; junction bases not matched to a gene: 15. The CDR3 length is 17 residues. In germline, CDR1 is MGHRA, CDR2 YSYEKL. The CDR3 DNA follows: TGCGCCAGCAGACACCCATTAGCGGGAGCCCTGGGCAATGAGCAGTTCTTC. Translated: CASRHPLAGALGNEQFF.

V usage is TRBV4-3 and J usage is TRBJ2-2; 11 positions agree with TRBD2. Trimming at V came to 3 bases and at J to 2 bases, leaving 8 bases not matched to a gene. The CDR3 spans 18 residues. Germline V gene data show CDR1 as LGHNA and CDR2 as YSLEER. In nucleotides, the CDR3 is TGCGCCAGCAGCCAGCGACCCGGGACTAGCGGAAACACCGGGGAGCTGTTTTTT. Its translation: CASSQRPGTSGNTGELFF.

The chain carries TRBV11-3 and TRBJ2-7, with a weak D call TRBD2 (7 bases). The CDR3 consists of 16 residues. Between the trimmed V and J ends, which lost 5 bases and 2 bases, there was a span of 19 bases. Germline loops: CDR1 SGHNT, CDR2 YENEEA. Here the CDR3 DNA reads TGTGCCAGCAGCCCCGGGGGGCAGGCCCCGACCTACGAGCAGTACTTC. It is translated as CASSPGGQAPTYEQYF.

This clone was seen more than once but under ten times. The chain couples TRBV29-1 to TRBJ1-1; D gene uncertain. The CDR3 spans 13 residues. Germline V lookup: CDR1 SQVTM, CDR2 ANQGSEA. Trimming took off 6 bases at V and 5 bases at J, with 16 bases between the two ends. CDR3 DNA: TGCAGCGTGGGATTGGGAGTACGGACTGAAGCTTTCTTT. Protein: CSVGLGVRTEAFF.

The chain combines TRBV9 with TRBJ1-1, with a tentative D call TRBD1 (6 bases). Germline V gives CDR1 SGDLS, CDR2 YYNGEE. The CDR3 sequence is 14 residues long. The germline V and J ends were trimmed by 5 bases and 0 bases, with 11 bases remaining between them. CDR3 DNA sequence: TGTGCCAGCAGTCAGACAGGAGTGAACACTGAAGCTTTCTTT. Amino acid sequence: CASSQTGVNTEAFF.

This clone was detected only a few times. CDR3 protein: CASSVEGQTAGNTIYF. CDR3 sequence (DNA): TGTGCCAGCAGCGTAGAAGGACAGACGGCAGGAAACACCATATATTTT. The chain carries TRBV9 and TRBJ1-3; TRBD1 is a possible D gene (6 bases). CDR1 is SGDLS, CDR2 YYNGEE, per germline. This CDR3 has 16 residues. Trimming removed 0 bases at V and 4 bases at J, with 14 bases between.

The chain links TRBV30 to TRBJ2-4, with TRBD2 matching 11 bases. Germline V gene data show CDR1 as GTSNPN and CDR2 as SVGIG (reference sequence). This CDR3 spans 14 amino acids. With 1 base clipped from V and 6 bases from J, the junction kept 2 bases outside the gene matches. In DNA, the CDR3 is TGTGCCTGGAGTGCTCTAGCGGGAGGAAACATTCAGTACTTC. This encodes CAWSALAGGNIQYF.

CDR3 DNA sequence: TGCGCCAGCAGCCAAGGAGAGAACACTGAAGCTTTCTTT. Translation: CASSQGENTEAFF. The gene calls are TRBV4-3 and TRBJ1-1; no definite D call. The V and J ends lost 1 base and 1 base respectively, with 4 bases between them. Germline values: CDR1 LGHNA, CDR2 YSLEER. The CDR3 is 13 amino acids.

The chain links TRBV4-1 to TRBJ2-1; D may be TRBD2 (6 bases). CDR3 size: 17 residues. Germline lookup yields CDR1 MGHRA and CDR2 YSYEKL. Between the trimmed V and J ends, which lost 0 bases and 0 bases, there was a span of 12 bases. CDR3 sequence: CASSQEGLASSYNEQFF. The CDR3 DNA reads TGCGCCAGCAGCCAAGAGGGCCTAGCGAGCTCCTACAATGAGCAGTTCTTC.

The chain carries TRBV19 and TRBJ1-4; D perhaps matches TRBD1 (5 bases). Germline assignment: CDR1 LNHDA and CDR2 SQIVND (reference sequence). The CDR3 runs to 17 residues. The ends were cut back, 0 bases at V and 0 bases at J, with 11 bases in the middle. The CDR3 sequence: CASSIDKGIATNEKLFF. In nucleotides, the CDR3 is TGTGCCAGTAGTATAGATAAGGGGATTGCAACTAATGAAAAACTGTTTTTT.

The sample holds a few counts of this clone. The genes are TRBV6-5 and TRBJ1-1; 9 nucleotides agree with TRBD1. The V segment lost 8 bases and the J segment 5 bases; nucleotides outside the gene matches: 6. Germline CDR1 is MNHEY and CDR2 is SVGAGI. The CDR3 runs to 13 residues. The CDR3 nucleotides read TGTGCCAGCGGAAGGACAGGGGAGACTGAAGCTTTCTTT. Encoded protein: CASGRTGETEAFF.

The V call is TRBV10-1, the J call TRBJ2-3, with 10 bases lining up with TRBD2. CDR3 length: 15 amino acids. Per germline, CDR1 WNHNN and CDR2 SYGVQD (reference sequence). V lost 5 bases to trimming and J lost 4 bases; unmatched junction nucleotides: 6. The chain's CDR3 is CASSSSGRAADTQYF. The DNA for the CDR3 is TGCGCCAGCAGTTCAAGCGGGAGGGCCGCAGATACGCAGTATTTT.

The chain recombines TRBV28 with TRBJ2-7; D is possibly TRBD2 (6 bases). The CDR3 has 14 amino acids. The germline V gene encodes CDR1 MDHEN and CDR2 SYDVKM. The germline V and J ends were trimmed by 5 bases and 5 bases, with 16 bases remaining between them. The CDR3 nucleotides are TGTGCCAGCAGTCCTGGGGAGGCCGCGCACGAGCAGTACTTC. It encodes CASSPGEAAHEQYF.

The chain carries TRBV10-3 and TRBJ1-5; D remains unclear. V shed 3 bases and J shed 2 bases, with 14 bases lying between them. CDR1 and CDR2 (germline): ENHRY, SYGVKD. The CDR3 spans 16 residues. CDR3 DNA: TGTGCCATCAGTGATAGTACGAGCGCGGGCAATCAGCCCCAGCATTTT. This translates into CAISDSTSAGNQPQHF.

The V call is TRBV5-1, the J call TRBJ2-1; TRBD2 might be the D (6 bases). V dropped 5 bases and J dropped 9 bases, with 21 bases sitting between them. The CDR3 has 15 amino acids. Germline loops: CDR1 SGHRS, CDR2 YFSETQ. CDR3 coding DNA: TGCGCCAGCAGGATATACGGGAGAGGCGTCGGTGAGCAGTTCTTC. As protein: CASRIYGRGVGEQFF. Filled out from reference TRBV5-1 and TRBJ2-1, the complete variable domain reads KAGVTQTPRYLIKTRGQQVTLSCSPISGHRSVSWYQQTPGQGLQFLFEYFSETQRNKGNFPGRFSGRQFSNSRSEMNVSTLELGDSALYLCASRIYGRGVGEQFFGPGTRLTVL.

CDR3 amino acids: CASSLDRGDYGYTF. The CDR3 DNA reads as TGCGCCAGCAGCTTGGACAGGGGGGACTATGGCTACACCTTC. The gene calls are TRBV5-1 and TRBJ1-2, with TRBD1 matching over 8 bases. Germline CDR1 is SGHRS and CDR2 is YFSETQ. The length of the CDR3 is 14 residues. V shed 0 bases and J 3 bases; nucleotides not matched to a gene: 1.

The chain employs TRBV4-1 and TRBJ2-5; 9 nucleotides line up with TRBD2. Germline V gene data show CDR1 as MGHRA and CDR2 as YSYEKL. The CDR3 covers 20 residues. V lost 4 bases to trimming and J lost 0 bases; unmatched junction nucleotides: 18. Written as DNA, the CDR3 is TGCGCCAGCAGCCGATCGACGGGGCGGGGGGGCGATGAAAACCAAGAGACCCAGTACTTC. Its translation is CASSRSTGRGGDENQETQYF.

The gene calls are TRBV7-6 and TRBJ2-1, with TRBD2 matching over 7 bases. The CDR3 has 18 amino acids. Germline-derived CDR1 and CDR2 are SGHVS and FNYEAQ. The V gene end was trimmed by 4 bases and the J gene end by 2 bases; junction bases not matched to a gene: 14. CDR3 in DNA: TGTGCCAGCAGCTCACTAGCGCCGCACAACAAGGCCTACAATGAGCAGTTCTTC. Amino acid sequence: CASSSLAPHNKAYNEQFF.

The J gene is TRBJ2-7, the V gene TRBV14, with D tentatively TRBD2 (5 bases). The V end was cut by 4 bases, the J end by 2 bases, with 15 bases between. CDR1 is SGHDN, CDR2 FVKESK, per germline. The CDR3 covers 15 residues. The CDR3 nucleotides are TGTGCCAGCAGCCCCCTGTCAGGAGGAACCTACGAGCAGTACTTC. Protein product: CASSPLSGGTYEQYF.

The chain has TRBV10-3 and TRBJ1-2; TRBD1 matches at 11 bases. This CDR3 is built from 14 residues. The trim removed 4 bases at V and 8 bases at J, leaving 6 bases unmatched. CDR1 is ENHRY and CDR2 is SYGVKD in the germline V gene. The CDR3 loop reads CAISGDRGDLGYTF. The CDR3 DNA is TGTGCCATCAGTGGGGACAGGGGGGACTTGGGCTACACCTTC.

The rearrangement uses TRBV5-6 and TRBJ1-1; D remains unclear. Germline V gives CDR1 SGHDT, CDR2 YYEEEE. Deletions cut 3 bases from V and 2 bases from J, with 17 bases between. This CDR3 has 16 residues. Here the CDR3 reads CASSSARSGLNTEAFF. The CDR3 DNA is TGTGCCAGCAGCTCAGCGAGGTCAGGACTAAACACTGAAGCTTTCTTT.